This TCR beta chain originates from a study of Ad26.COV2.S vaccination and SARS-CoV-2 variants listed by TCRdb under 2021. As for the study more broadly: Vaccine-arm donors came from COV1001, a multicentre, randomized, double-blind, placebo-controlled phase I-IIa trial of Ad26.COV2.S in healthy adults. Ad26.COV2.S was administered intramuscularly at a dose of 5x10^10 or 1x10^11 viral particles, either as one shot or as two shots given 56 days apart. TCRbeta repertoire sequencing served as the tool for gauging how specific and how broad the SARS-CoV-2-reactive T cell receptors were following Ad26.COV2.S vaccination. A total of approximately 32 samples were included in the TCR-sequenced set, comprising approximately 20 Ad26.COV2.S vaccine recipients, 5 placebo recipients and 8 SARS-CoV-2 convalescent individuals. Participants in the trial were split at random into five groups of five each, receiving low-dose or high-dose Ad26.COV2.S once or twice, or else placebo on both occasions. Investigators remained blinded to trial group allocation during experiments and outcome assessment.

CDR1 and CDR2, per the germline V gene (reference sequence), are SGHKS and YYEKEE. Deletion took 4 bases off V and 5 bases off J, with a span of 18 bases between the germline ends. The CDR3 spans 15 residues, from the cysteine through the phenylalanine. The kept DNA is CDR3 alone, 45 bases in frame from the first base. The immunoSEQ Assay was the method used to sequence TCRbeta CDR3 regions. After extraction, genomic DNA underwent amplification by bias-controlled multiplex PCR, followed by high-throughput sequencing. The paper's processing steps were these. To quantify the absolute abundance of every unique TCRbeta CDR3 region, sequences were collapsed and filtered. Usable DNA was measured by amplifying reference genes present in all nucleated cells, and TCRbeta template counts were normalized to that usable DNA to estimate T cell fraction. Repertoire TCRs were annotated as SARS-CoV-2-specific by exact matching of V gene, CDR3 amino acid sequence and J gene to a known reactive TCR set. The reference SARS-CoV-2 TCR set was obtained from MIRA and was filtered for enrichment in COVID-19-positive ImmuneCODE repertoires, whereby public or cross-reactive TCRs were removed. Drawing on the MIRA antigens, annotated TCRs were analysed further at the level of specific ORF or position within ORF. Breadth was defined as the number of annotated unique rearrangements divided by the total number of unique productive rearrangements, and depth was defined as the summed frequency of the annotated unique rearrangements. Two-sided Wilcoxon rank-sum tests were applied when comparing TCR breadth between groups. TCRdb took this table from immuneACCESS and kept in-frame rearrangements with V and J called. Such tables lack part of the clones; where checked against another copy, unresolved V genes explain under half of the gap, and the rest is unexplained. The DNA was the basis for D and trimming; V, J and clone size are from that table. This sample has about 320,000 clones in its table, and roughly 86% of those were observed once. The top ten constitute around 2% of the sample.

Here is what the overall study found, with its caveats: Comparable non-spike TCR breadth was observed between vaccine and placebo recipients, consistent with only spike being contained in the vaccine. The study lacked the statistical power to compare responses across vaccine doses or regimens. After vaccination, substantial breadth of spike-specific CD8+ and CD4+ T cell responses was reported. Spike-specific TCR breadth was higher in Ad26.COV2.S recipients than in placebo recipients (P = 0.0014). The authors noted that total T cell responses may have been underestimated by the TCR breadth and depth analyses.

The treatment or condition label, as the study defines it: 19 received Ad26.COV2.S at low or high dose, single or two shots; several received placebo; per-sample allocation not given. Repertoires of vaccine and placebo recipients were sequenced from samples collected on day 63 after the first injection. In Cohort 1b, roughly 26 adults aged 18-55 years were enrolled at a single site in Boston, USA, between 29 July and 7 August 2020. Ad26.COV2.S was a replication-incompetent adenovirus type 26 vector expressing a prefusion-stabilized SARS-CoV-2 spike protein from the original Wuhan strain. Remarks on this clone: Its antigen specificity is not known. It has no much larger one-base neighbor in the sample; base qualities were not kept.

The receptor was isolated from a person between 18 and 59 years old who received the Ad26.COV2.S COVID-19 vaccine or a placebo. The chain is encoded by TRBV5-5 joined to TRBJ2-5; TRBD2 is perhaps the D gene, given 6 matching bases. The specimen comprised peripheral blood, sampled in a trial of Ad26.COV2.S vaccine versus placebo. The sequenced DNA is TGTGCCAGCAGCCCCGGGGGATGGGGGAGGGAGACCCAGTACTTC. Translated, this is CASSPGGWGRETQYF.